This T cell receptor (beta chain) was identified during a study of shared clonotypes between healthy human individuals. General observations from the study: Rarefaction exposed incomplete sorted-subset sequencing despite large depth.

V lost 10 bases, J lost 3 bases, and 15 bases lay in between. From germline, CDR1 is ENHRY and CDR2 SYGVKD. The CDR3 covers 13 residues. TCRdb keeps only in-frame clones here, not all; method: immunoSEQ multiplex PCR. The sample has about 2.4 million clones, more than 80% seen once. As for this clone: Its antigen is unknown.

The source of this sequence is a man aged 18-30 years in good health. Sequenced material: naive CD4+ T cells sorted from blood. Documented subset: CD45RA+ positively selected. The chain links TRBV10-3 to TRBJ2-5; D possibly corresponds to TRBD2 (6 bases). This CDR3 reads CATAGGVKETQYF. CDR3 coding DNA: TGTGCCACCGCGGGCGGGGTGAAAGAGACCCAGTACTTC.